The T cell receptor (beta chain) described here comes from a study of cytomegalovirus exposure and HLA in healthy donors. The J segment lost 4 bases and the V segment lost 0 bases, leaving 6 bases of the junction unmatched. CDR3 length: 15 residues. Germline-derived CDR1 and CDR2 are SGHRS and YFSETQ. Study-wide results and caveats: A later analysis found TCR association rates differed by HLA locus, highest for DRB1 and lowest for HLA-C. In a later analysis, V- and J-gene trimming of beta chains associated with a DCLRE1C missense variant, replicated independently. The records held CMV serostatus as the only immune exposure information.

In the PCR, 60 Vbeta and 13 Jbeta primers were used. Sequencing was performed with immunoSEQ multiplex PCR; in TCRdb, only in-frame clones are kept and a portion is missing. The sample shows 130,000 or so clones, about four fifths of them seen only once. Note on this clone: The target antigen is unknown.

This rearrangement joins TRBV5-1 to TRBJ2-5; 7 nucleotides line up with TRBD1. Sequencing was performed on PBMCs. The sequence was obtained from a man in his late teens or twenties in good health and CMV-seropositive. The CDR3 sequence: CASSLGLRQGETQYF. As DNA, the CDR3 is TGCGCCAGCAGCTTGGGACTACGACAGGGAGAGACCCAGTACTTC.